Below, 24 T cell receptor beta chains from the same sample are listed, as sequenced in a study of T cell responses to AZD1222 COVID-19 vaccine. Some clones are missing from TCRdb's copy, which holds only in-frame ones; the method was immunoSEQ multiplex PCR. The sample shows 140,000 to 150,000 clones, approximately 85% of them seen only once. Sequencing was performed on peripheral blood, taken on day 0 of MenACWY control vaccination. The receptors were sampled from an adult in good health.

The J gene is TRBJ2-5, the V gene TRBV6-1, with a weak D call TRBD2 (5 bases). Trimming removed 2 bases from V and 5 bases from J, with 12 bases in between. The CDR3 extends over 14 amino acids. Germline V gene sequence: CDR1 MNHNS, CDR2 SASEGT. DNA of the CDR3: TGTGCCAGCAGTGAACGGGGTTATACGGAGACCCAGTACTTC. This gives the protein CASSERGYTETQYF.

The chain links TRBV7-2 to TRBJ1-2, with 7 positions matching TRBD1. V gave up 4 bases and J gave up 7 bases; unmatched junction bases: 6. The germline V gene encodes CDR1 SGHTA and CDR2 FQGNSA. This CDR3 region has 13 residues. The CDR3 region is CASSSQGVGGYTF. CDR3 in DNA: TGTGCCAGCAGCTCCCAGGGGGTTGGTGGCTACACCTTC.

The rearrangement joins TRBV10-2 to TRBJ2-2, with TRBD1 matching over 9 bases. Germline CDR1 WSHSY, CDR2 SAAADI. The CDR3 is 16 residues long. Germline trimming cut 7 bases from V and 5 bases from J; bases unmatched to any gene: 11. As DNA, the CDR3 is TGCGCCAGCACCGATGCCGGGACAGGGACGACCGGGGAGCTGTTTTTT. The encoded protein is CASTDAGTGTTGELFF.

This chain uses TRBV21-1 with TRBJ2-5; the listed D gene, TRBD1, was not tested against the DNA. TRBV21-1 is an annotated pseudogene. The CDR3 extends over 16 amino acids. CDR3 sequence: CASSKAPVIRGETQYF. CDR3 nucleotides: TGTGCCAGCAGCAAAGCGCCGGTAATAAGGGGGGAGACCCAGTACTTC.

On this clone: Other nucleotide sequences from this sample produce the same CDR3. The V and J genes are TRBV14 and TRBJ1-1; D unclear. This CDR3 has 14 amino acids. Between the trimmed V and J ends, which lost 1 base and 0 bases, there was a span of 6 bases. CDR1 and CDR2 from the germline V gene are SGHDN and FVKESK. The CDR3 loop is CASSQAGMNTEAFF. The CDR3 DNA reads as TGTGCCAGCAGCCAAGCGGGAATGAACACTGAAGCTTTCTTT.

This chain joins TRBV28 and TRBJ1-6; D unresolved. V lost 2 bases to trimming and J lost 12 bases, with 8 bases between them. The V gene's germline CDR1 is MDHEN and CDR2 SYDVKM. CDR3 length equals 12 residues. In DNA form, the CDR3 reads TGTGCCAGCAGTTTACCGCGGGGACCCCTCCACTTT. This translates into CASSLPRGPLHF. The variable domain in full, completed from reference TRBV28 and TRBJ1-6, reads DVKVTQSSRYLVKRTGEKVFLECVQDMDHENMFWYRQDPGLGLRLIYFSYDVKMKEKGDIPEGYSVSREKKERFSLILESASTNQTSMYLCASSLPRGPLHFGNGTRLTVT.

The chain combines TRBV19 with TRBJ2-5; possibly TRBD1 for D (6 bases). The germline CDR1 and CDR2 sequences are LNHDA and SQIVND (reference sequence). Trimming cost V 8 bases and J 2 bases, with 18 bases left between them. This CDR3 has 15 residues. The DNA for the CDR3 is TGTGCCAGTGGTAATCAGGGGACGGGACAAGAGACCCAGTACTTC. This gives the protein CASGNQGTGQETQYF.

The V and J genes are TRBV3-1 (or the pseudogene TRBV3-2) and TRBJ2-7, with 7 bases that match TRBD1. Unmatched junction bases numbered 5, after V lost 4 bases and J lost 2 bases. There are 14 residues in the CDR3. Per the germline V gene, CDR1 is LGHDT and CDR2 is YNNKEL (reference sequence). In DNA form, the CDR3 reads TGTGCCAGCAGCCCCGGGACAGAGACCTACGAGCAGTACTTC. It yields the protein CASSPGTETYEQYF.

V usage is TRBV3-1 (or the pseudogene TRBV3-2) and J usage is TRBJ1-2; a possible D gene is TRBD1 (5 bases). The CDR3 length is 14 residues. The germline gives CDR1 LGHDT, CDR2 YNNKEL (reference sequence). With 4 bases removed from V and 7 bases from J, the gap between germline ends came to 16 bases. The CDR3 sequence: CASSRGGSFAGYTF. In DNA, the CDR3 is TGTGCCAGCAGCCGCGGGGGGAGTTTTGCTGGCTACACCTTC.

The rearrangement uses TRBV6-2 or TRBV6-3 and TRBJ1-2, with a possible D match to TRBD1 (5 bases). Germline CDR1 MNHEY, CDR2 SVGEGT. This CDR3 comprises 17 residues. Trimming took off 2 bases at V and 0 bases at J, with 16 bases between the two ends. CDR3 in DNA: TGTGCCAGCAGTTACCCTCGGCCGGGGCTCGCTAACTATGGCTACACCTTC. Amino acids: CASSYPRPGLANYGYTF.

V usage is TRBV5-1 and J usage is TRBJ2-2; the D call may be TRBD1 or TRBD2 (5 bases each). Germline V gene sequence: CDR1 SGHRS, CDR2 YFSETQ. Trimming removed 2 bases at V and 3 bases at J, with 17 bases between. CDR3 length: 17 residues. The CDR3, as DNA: TGCGCCAGCAGCTTCCCCGGGACCCTGGGCGACACCGGGGAGCTGTTTTTT. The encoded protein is CASSFPGTLGDTGELFF.

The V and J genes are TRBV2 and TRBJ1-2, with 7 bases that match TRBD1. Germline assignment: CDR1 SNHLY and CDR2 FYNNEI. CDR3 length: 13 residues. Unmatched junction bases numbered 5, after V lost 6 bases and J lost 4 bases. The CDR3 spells CASRRDSLYGYTF. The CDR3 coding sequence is TGTGCCAGCAGGCGGGACAGCCTCTATGGCTACACCTTC. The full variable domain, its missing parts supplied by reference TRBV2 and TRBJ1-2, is EPEVTQTPSHQVTQMGQEVILRCVPISNHLYFYWYRQILGQKVEFLVSFYNNEISEKSEIFDDQFSVERPDGSNFTLKIRSTKLEDSAMYFCASRRDSLYGYTFGSGTRLTVV.

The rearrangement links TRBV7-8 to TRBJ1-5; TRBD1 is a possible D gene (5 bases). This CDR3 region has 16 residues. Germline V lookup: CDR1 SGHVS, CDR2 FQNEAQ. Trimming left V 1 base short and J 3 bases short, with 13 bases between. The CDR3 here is CASSLEGQGYNQPQHF. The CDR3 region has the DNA TGTGCCAGCAGCTTAGAGGGGCAGGGCTACAATCAGCCCCAGCATTTT.

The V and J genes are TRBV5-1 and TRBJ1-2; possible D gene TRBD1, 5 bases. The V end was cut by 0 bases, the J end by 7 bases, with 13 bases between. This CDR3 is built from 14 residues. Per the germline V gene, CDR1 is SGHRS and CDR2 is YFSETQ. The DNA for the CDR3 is TGCGCCAGCAGCTTGGCTGAGGGGTCGGGTGGCTACACCTTC. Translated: CASSLAEGSGGYTF.

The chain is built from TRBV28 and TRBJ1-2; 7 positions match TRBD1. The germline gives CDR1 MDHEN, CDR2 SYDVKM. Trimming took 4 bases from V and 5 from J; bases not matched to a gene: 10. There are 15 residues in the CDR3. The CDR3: CASSSPRTGTYGYTF. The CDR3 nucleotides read TGTGCCAGCAGTTCCCCCAGGACAGGAACTTATGGCTACACCTTC.

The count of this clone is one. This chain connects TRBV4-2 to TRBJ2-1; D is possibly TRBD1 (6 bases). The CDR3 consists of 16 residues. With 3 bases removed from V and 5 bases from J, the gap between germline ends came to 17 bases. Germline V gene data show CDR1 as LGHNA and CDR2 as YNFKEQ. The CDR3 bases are TGTGCCAGCAGCCATGACAGGCGTCCACCAAACAATGAGCAGTTCTTC. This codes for CASSHDRRPPNNEQFF.

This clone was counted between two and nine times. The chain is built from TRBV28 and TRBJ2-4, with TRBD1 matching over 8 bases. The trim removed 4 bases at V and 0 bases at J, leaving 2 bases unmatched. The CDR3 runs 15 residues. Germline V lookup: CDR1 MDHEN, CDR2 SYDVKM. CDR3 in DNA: TGTGCCAGCAGTTGGACAGGGAGAGCCAAAAACATTCAGTACTTC. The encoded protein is CASSWTGRAKNIQYF.

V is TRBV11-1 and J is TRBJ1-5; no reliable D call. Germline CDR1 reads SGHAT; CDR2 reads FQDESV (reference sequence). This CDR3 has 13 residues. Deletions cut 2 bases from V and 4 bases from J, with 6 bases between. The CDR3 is CASSLSPNQPQHF. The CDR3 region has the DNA TGTGCCAGCAGCTTATCTCCTAATCAGCCCCAGCATTTT.

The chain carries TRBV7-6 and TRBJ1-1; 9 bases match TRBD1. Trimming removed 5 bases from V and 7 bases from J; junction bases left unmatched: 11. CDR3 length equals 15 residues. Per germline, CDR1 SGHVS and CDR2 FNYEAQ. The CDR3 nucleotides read TGTGCCAGCAGCCCACTTACCGGGACAGGGTTTGAAGCTTTCTTT. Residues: CASSPLTGTGFEAFF. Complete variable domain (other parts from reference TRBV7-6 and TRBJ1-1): GAGVSQSPRYKVTKRGQDVALRCDPISGHVSLYWYRQALGQGPEFLTYFNYEAQQDKSGLPNDRFSAERPEGSISTLTIQRTEQRDSAMYRCASSPLTGTGFEAFFGQGTRLTVV.

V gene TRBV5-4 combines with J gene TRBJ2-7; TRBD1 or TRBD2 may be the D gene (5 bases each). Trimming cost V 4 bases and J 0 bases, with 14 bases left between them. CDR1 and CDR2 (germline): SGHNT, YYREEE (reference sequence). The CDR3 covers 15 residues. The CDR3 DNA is TGTGCCAGCAGCCCGGGCCCAGGGAGCTCCTACGAGCAGTACGTC. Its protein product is CASSPGPGSSYEQYV.

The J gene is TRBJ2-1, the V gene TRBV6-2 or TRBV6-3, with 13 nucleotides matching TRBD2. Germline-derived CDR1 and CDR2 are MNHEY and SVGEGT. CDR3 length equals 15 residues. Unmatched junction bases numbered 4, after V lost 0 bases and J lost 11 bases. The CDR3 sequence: CASSYSTSGGVQQFF. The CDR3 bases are TGTGCCAGCAGTTACTCTACTAGCGGGGGGGTACAGCAGTTCTTC.

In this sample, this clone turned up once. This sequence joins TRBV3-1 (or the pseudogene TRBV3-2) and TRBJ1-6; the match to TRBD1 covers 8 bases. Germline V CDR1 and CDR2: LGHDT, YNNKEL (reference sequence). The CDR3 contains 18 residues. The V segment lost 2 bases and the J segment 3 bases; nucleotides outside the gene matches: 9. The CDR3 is CASSQSGQVGIYNSPLHF. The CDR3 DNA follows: TGTGCCAGCAGCCAATCGGGACAGGTGGGCATCTATAATTCACCCCTCCACTTT.

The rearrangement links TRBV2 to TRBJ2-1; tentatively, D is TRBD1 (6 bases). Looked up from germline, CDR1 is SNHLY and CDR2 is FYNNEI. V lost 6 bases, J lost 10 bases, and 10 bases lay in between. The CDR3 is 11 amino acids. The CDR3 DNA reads TGTGCCAGCAGCAGGGGCCGAGAGCAGTTCTTC. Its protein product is CASSRGREQFF.

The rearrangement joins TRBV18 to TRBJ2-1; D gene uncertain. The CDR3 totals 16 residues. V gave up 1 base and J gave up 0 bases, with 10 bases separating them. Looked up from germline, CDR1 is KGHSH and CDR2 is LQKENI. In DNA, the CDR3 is TGTGCCAGCTCACCACGGCTAGAGGCCTCCTACAATGAGCAGTTCTTC. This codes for CASSPRLEASYNEQFF.